These 21 T cell receptor beta chains were all obtained from the same sample, sequenced in a study of human T cells and chemical hapten exposure. Time point noted: patch test 3, about 24 weeks after DPC sensitization. Treatment here: therapeutic diphenylcyclopropenone sensitization with weekly scalp DPC. From the RACE reads, TCRdb called clonotypes with MiXCR, one entry per CDR3 protein. The sample shows 95,000 to 150,000 distinct CDR3 sequences, around 11% of them seen only once. Sequences were derived from whole blood, sampled in connection with sensitization to the hapten diphenylcyclopropenone (DPC). The receptors stem from a woman aged 45 to 65 with alopecia areata. Some clones in this sample may be carry-over from other donors' samples.

This clonotype was counted only a few times. The chain joins TRBV3-1 to TRBJ1-1; tentative D call: TRBD1 (5 bases). Germline CDR1 and CDR2: LGHDT and YNNKEL (reference sequence). With 4 bases removed from V and 2 bases from J, the gap between germline ends came to 17 bases. The CDR3 is 16 residues long. The CDR3 sequence is CASSRVTGELNTEAFF. In nucleotides, the CDR3 is TGTGCCAGCAGCCGGGTAACGGGGGAGTTAAACACTGAAGCTTTCTTT.

The chain carries TRBV21-1 and TRBJ1-1. TRBV21-1 counts as a pseudogene. The CDR3 runs to 15 residues. CDR3 DNA sequence: TGTGCCAGCAGCAAAGCGCGTAGGGCCGTCCGATTAGCTTTCTTT. Its protein is CASSKARRAVRLAFF.

This clonotype has at least ten counts. The V gene is TRBV5-1, the J gene TRBJ1-3, with a possible D match to TRBD1 (6 bases). CDR1 and CDR2 (germline): SGHRS, YFSETQ. Trimming stripped 4 bases from V and 14 bases from J, with 16 bases between. The CDR3 is 12 amino acids. Written as DNA, the CDR3 is TGCGCCAGCAGCACCGGGACACGGAGCGTATATTTT. Translating gives CASSTGTRSVYF.

This clonotype was picked up a small number of times. CDR3 sequence (DNA): TGTGCCAGCTCACCACAAGGGACTGTGCCTCGGCCCCAGCATTTT. It specifies CASSPQGTVPRPQHF. This chain connects TRBV18 to TRBJ1-5; possible D gene TRBD1, 5 bases. Germline V gives CDR1 KGHSH, CDR2 LQKENI. CDR3 length equals 15 residues. V shed 1 base and J shed 9 bases, with 16 bases lying between them.

This clonotype was detected a few times. J is TRBJ2-5 and V is TRBV20-1; the D is unclear. The CDR3 is 15 amino acids. Between the trimmed V and J ends, which lost 0 bases and 2 bases, there was a span of 13 bases. The germline CDR1 and CDR2 sequences are DFQATT and SNEGSKA (reference sequence). CDR3 in DNA: TGCAGTGCTAGAGATCCCTTGAACAATCAAGAGACCCAGTACTTC. It yields the protein CSARDPLNNQETQYF.

This clonotype was counted only a few times. The chain has TRBV7-8 and TRBJ2-7; maybe TRBD1 (6 bases). Germline CDR1 is SGHVS and CDR2 is FQNEAQ. The CDR3 loop spans 13 amino acids. V lost 5 bases and J lost 3, with 11 bases in between. The CDR3 nucleotides are TGTGCCAGCAGCCCGGACAGCCGCTACGAGCAGTACTTC. Translation: CASSPDSRYEQYF.

The chain uses TRBV10-3 and TRBJ2-1, with D perhaps TRBD1 or TRBD2 (5 bases each). The CDR3 has 14 amino acids. Per the germline V gene, CDR1 is ENHRY and CDR2 is SYGVKD. V gave up 4 bases and J gave up 5 bases, with 12 bases separating them. CDR3 amino acids: CAISVAGANNEQFF. CDR3 coding DNA: TGTGCCATCAGTGTAGCCGGGGCTAACAATGAGCAGTTCTTC.

This clonotype was recorded at least ten times. The chain carries TRBV12-3 or TRBV12-4 and TRBJ2-2; D is undetermined. This CDR3 spans 12 amino acids. V was shortened by 6 bases and J by 6 bases, with 8 bases between the two germline ends. CDR3 residues: CASRAEPGELFF. For the CDR3, the DNA is TGTGCCAGCAGGGCAGAGCCCGGGGAGCTGTTTTTT.

This clonotype showed up just a few times. The CDR3 spells CAISVGQGRGTF. Written as DNA, the CDR3 is TGTGCCATCAGTGTGGGGCAGGGTAGAGGTACCTTC. The V call is TRBV10-3, the J call TRBJ1-2; a possible D gene is TRBD1 (5 bases). Trimming took 4 bases from V and 14 from J, leaving 17 bases between them. In germline, CDR1 is ENHRY, CDR2 SYGVKD. CDR3 size: 12 residues.

This clonotype was found many times. CDR3 sequence: CASSYSPGAYNEQFF. Here the CDR3 DNA reads TGTGCCAGCAGTTACTCTCCGGGAGCCTACAATGAGCAGTTCTTC. The chain employs TRBV6-2 or TRBV6-3 and TRBJ2-1; a weak D match, TRBD2 (6 bases). The CDR3 covers 15 residues. Germline V CDR1 and CDR2: MNHEY, SVGEGT. V dropped 0 bases and J dropped 2 bases, with 8 bases sitting between them.

The chain combines TRBV21-1 with TRBJ2-2; whether TRBD1, the table's D call, matches the DNA was not checked. TRBV21-1 is flagged as a pseudogene. This CDR3 spans 16 amino acids. CDR3 coding DNA: TGTGCCAGCAGCATACTGGGACAGGGTTACACCGGGGAGCTGTTTTTT. Residues: CASSILGQGYTGELFF.

The table lists this clonotype with a few counts. This chain joins TRBV29-1 and TRBJ1-3; 10 bases match TRBD1. V shed 2 bases, J shed 3 bases, and the junction held 10 bases outside the gene matches. Germline V gives CDR1 SQVTM, CDR2 ANQGSEA. There are 17 residues in the CDR3. For the CDR3, the DNA is TGCAGCGTTGAAATCCGGGACAGGGGAACGTTTGGAAACACCATATATTTT. Its translation is CSVEIRDRGTFGNTIYF.

This clonotype was seen more than once but under ten times. The rearrangement joins TRBV2 to TRBJ2-7; D possibly corresponds to TRBD1 (6 bases). V was pared by 8 bases and J by 2 bases, with 10 bases between. The germline gives CDR1 SNHLY, CDR2 FYNNEI. The CDR3 is made up of 12 amino acids. This CDR3 is CASRDTTYEQYF. CDR3 in DNA: TGTGCCAGCCGGGACACCACCTACGAGCAGTACTTC.

This clonotype occurred a few times. This chain uses TRBV3-1 with TRBJ2-1; D uncertain. CDR1 is LGHDT, CDR2 YNNKEL, per germline (reference sequence). V shed 0 bases and J shed 13 bases, with 13 bases lying between them. This CDR3 spans 13 amino acids. The CDR3 coding sequence is TGTGCCAGCAGCCAAGATCAGAGCAGGCTTCAGTTCTTC. This codes for CASSQDQSRLQFF.

This clonotype was recorded a few times. The chain couples TRBV2 to TRBJ2-5; D remains unclear. In germline, CDR1 is SNHLY, CDR2 FYNNEI. This CDR3 region has 14 residues. V lost 5 bases and J lost 3, with 13 bases in between. The CDR3 region has the DNA TGTGCCAGCAGTTCCCAGGCATCAAAAGAGACCCAGTACTTC. It is translated as CASSSQASKETQYF.

There are a few counts of this clonotype. The chain couples TRBV10-1 to TRBJ2-6, with unresolved D. Germline V gene lookup returns CDR1 WNHNN and CDR2 SYGVQD (reference sequence). V lost 4 bases, J lost 0 bases, and 10 bases lay in between. CDR3 length: 16 amino acids. CDR3 DNA: TGCGCCAGCAGTGCCACGGCCGGCTCTGGGGCCAACGTCCTGACTTTC. This codes for CASSATAGSGANVLTF.

This clonotype was detected only a few times. The V gene is TRBV7-8, the J gene TRBJ2-7; D gene ambiguous. Between the trimmed V and J ends, which lost 0 bases and 2 bases, there was a span of 17 bases. CDR3 length: 17 amino acids. Germline V lookup: CDR1 SGHVS, CDR2 FQNEAQ. This chain's CDR3 is CASSLASSPQWAYEQYF. The DNA for the CDR3 is TGTGCCAGCAGCTTAGCGTCCTCTCCACAATGGGCCTACGAGCAGTACTTC.

The chain joins TRBV27 to TRBJ2-5; no firm D call. The CDR3 extends over 15 amino acids. CDR1 is MNHEY, CDR2 SMNVEV, per germline (reference sequence). The V end lost 4 bases, the J end lost 5 bases, and 17 bases lay between the germline ends. CDR3 amino acids: CASSYLHRLGETQYF. The CDR3 nucleotides are TGTGCCAGCAGTTACCTCCACCGCTTAGGGGAGACCCAGTACTTC.

The chain employs TRBV6-2 or TRBV6-3 and TRBJ1-5; D not resolved. This CDR3 is 14 amino acids long. CDR1 is MNHEY and CDR2 is SVGEGT in the germline V gene. Between the trimmed V and J ends, which lost 6 bases and 1 base, there was a span of 10 bases. The CDR3 region is CASRDPGSNQPQHF. In DNA form, the CDR3 reads TGTGCCAGCAGGGACCCTGGGAGCAATCAGCCCCAGCATTTT.

This clonotype was seen many times. V is TRBV5-1 and J is TRBJ1-1; D unclear. CDR1 and CDR2 (germline): SGHRS, YFSETQ. This CDR3 has 12 amino acids. V dropped 2 bases and J dropped 3 bases, with 5 bases sitting between them. As DNA, the CDR3 is TGCGCCAGCAGCTTAAGGGACACTGAAGCTTTCTTT. It encodes CASSLRDTEAFF.

This clonotype has a count of ten or more. The chain is built from TRBV6-1 and TRBJ2-4, with D perhaps matching TRBD1 (5 bases). From germline, CDR1 is MNHNS and CDR2 SASEGT. V lost 2 bases to trimming and J lost 1 base, with 9 bases between them. The CDR3 consists of 15 residues. For the CDR3, the DNA is TGTGCCAGCAGTGAAAGGGGATTGGCCAAAAACATTCAGTACTTC. Translated: CASSERGLAKNIQYF.